These T cell receptor beta chains were read from a single sample in a study of T cell responses to AZD1222 COVID-19 vaccine. Sequencing used immunoSEQ multiplex PCR; TCRdb keeps in-frame clones, though not all of them. There are around 120,000 clones in the sample; about 89% occur only once, and around 10% lies in the top ten. The source was peripheral blood, collected on day 0 of MenACWY control vaccination. These receptors all stem from an adult in good health. The CDR3 runs from the conserved cysteine through the conserved F or W. Clone sizes are given selectively: once, few, many, or a class where the clone is expanded.

-	TRBV5-4	CASSGTGYGYTF
once	TRBV15	CATSGVAAGERETQYF
-	TRBV12-3/TRBV12-4	CASSLSGGQPQHF
-	TRBV9	CASSVKGQGAGEQFF
-	TRBV3-1/TRBV3-2	CASSPSGYGAFF
-	TRBV5-6	CASSLMGFWGEQYF
once	TRBV5-1	CASSLLPRQGETHNSPLHF
-	TRBV5-1	CASSFLGQDTKNIQYF
-	TRBV4-3	CASSQALSTGSTGELFF
-	TRBV4-1	CASSQDTVLSYYEQYF
-	TRBV5-4	CASSPAGGRARMETQYF
-	TRBV19	CATVPITLISYNEQFF
-	TRBV5-5	CASSLARGQGIIFEQYF
-	TRBV6-2/TRBV6-3	CASSGRDTAYEQYF
-	TRBV5-4	CASSYQDRGNSPLHF
-	TRBV7-6	CASSLVAGTRNTQYF
-	TRBV7-9	CASSLGGMVSEKLFF
-	TRBV11-3	CASSQDGTRADEQFF
-	TRBV10-3	CAIISGTEAFF
-	TRBV21-1	CASSKGMVEQFF
once	TRBV5-1	CASSLEGGRNTEAFF
-	TRBV5-4	CASTYGQGTSNYGYTF
-	TRBV27	CASSLSRTDRQETQYF
-	TRBV11-3	CASSDRTYGYTF
-	TRBV2	CASSVGSGRATKYNEQFF
-	TRBV19	CASSTSSGANVLTF
once	TRBV5-1	CASSLPSAEAFF
-	TRBV30	CAWSRRDLNTGELFF
-	TRBV7-3	CASSPRGGRAHNEQFF
-	TRBV2	CASSEVGDTQYF
-	TRBV25-1	CASSRGQGSNYGYTF
-	TRBV5-1	CASSREEGAGELFF
-	TRBV7-8	CASSRTSIYEQYF
few	TRBV4-1	CASSHETSGNYEQYF
-	TRBV5-4	CASSFGDGKGNQPQHF
-	TRBV5-1	CASSLDGTQGDEQYF
-	TRBV30	CAWQTSGSKDEQFF
-	TRBV24-1	CATSNKGQHTDTQYF
-	TRBV9	CASSVDARNTIYF
-	TRBV2	CASNRGTSGTNEQFF
-	TRBV28	CASSLNQGTMNTEAFF
-	TRBV5-1	CASSLAHQGNTGELFF
once	TRBV18	CASSPGTGNTEAFF
-	TRBV3-1/TRBV3-2	CASSQLAHNRGRRTEAFF
-	TRBV7-9	CASSPQQGAYGYTF
-	TRBV2	CASSDVGSNQPQHF
-	TRBV5-4	CASSLGGVAYEQYF
-	TRBV5-8	CASSLGTGANYGYTF
-	TRBV7-2	CASSPRGTREQYF
-	TRBV7-8	CASSQGTGQSAGELFF
-	TRBV4-1	CASSLLPGTSYEQYF
-	TRBV6-5	CVSSATGGGEKLFF
-	TRBV18	CASSPWGGNQETQYF
-	TRBV4-1	CASSLPLKAGENTGELFF
-	TRBV11-3	CASSLGAGRTDTQYF
-	TRBV5-1	CASSLGTNTEAFF
-	TRBV7-6	CASSFRQDEQFF
-	TRBV5-8	CASSLGQGFSPLHF
-	TRBV5-1	CASSLVLAGESEQYF